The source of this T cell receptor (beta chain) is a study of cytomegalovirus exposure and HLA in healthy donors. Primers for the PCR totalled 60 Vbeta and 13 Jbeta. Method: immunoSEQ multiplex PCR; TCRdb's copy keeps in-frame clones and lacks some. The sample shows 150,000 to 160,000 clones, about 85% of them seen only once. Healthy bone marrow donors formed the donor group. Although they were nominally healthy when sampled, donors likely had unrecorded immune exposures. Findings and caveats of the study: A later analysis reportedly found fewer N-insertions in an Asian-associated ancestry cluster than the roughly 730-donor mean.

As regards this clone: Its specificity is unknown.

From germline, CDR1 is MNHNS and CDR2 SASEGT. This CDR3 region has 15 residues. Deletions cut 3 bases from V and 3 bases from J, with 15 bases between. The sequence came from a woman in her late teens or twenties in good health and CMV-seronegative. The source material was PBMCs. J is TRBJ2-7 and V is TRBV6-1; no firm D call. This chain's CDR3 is CASSDSPPWLYEQYF. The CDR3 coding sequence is TGTGCCAGCAGTGATTCCCCCCCTTGGCTCTACGAGCAGTACTTC.